A selection of T cell receptor beta chains follows, all from one sample in a study of CD8 T cells in ankylosing spondylitis. TCRdb re-called the 5' RACE reads through MiXCR, storing one row per CDR3 protein. The table has some 200,000 distinct CDR3 sequences, roughly 25% seen once. Sequenced: blood, either unsorted or a sorted T cell fraction (not recorded which). These receptors came from a male donor with ankylosing spondylitis or in good health (not recorded which). CDR3s include the opening cysteine and the closing phenylalanine or tryptophan. The order of the fields is J gene, clone size, D gene, V gene, CDR3 length, CDR3 protein, CDR3 DNA. D genes are given only for firm matches. The size entry is marked missing in some rows and otherwise reads once, few, many or a size class.

j_gene: TRBJ2-1; abundance: .; d_gene: TRBD2; v_gene: TRBV27; len: 17; CDR3aa: CASSLFGTSGPPREQFF; CDR3nt: TGTGCCAGCAGTTTATTTGGGACTAGCGGACCCCCGCGAGAGCAGTTCTTC
j_gene: TRBJ2-2; abundance: .; d_gene: TRBD2; v_gene: TRBV20-1; len: 13; CDR3aa: CSAITSGSRELFF; CDR3nt: TGCAGTGCCATAACTAGCGGGAGCCGGGAGCTGTTTTTT
j_gene: TRBJ2-3; abundance: .; d_gene: .; v_gene: TRBV29-1; len: 14; CDR3aa: CSVRGPRETDTQYF; CDR3nt: TGCAGCGTACGGGGCCCTAGGGAAACAGATACGCAGTATTTT
j_gene: TRBJ1-2; abundance: few; d_gene: .; v_gene: TRBV20-1; len: 13; CDR3aa: CSAAGFQVSGYTF; CDR3nt: TGCAGTGCAGCGGGGTTCCAGGTCTCTGGCTACACCTTC
j_gene: TRBJ2-6; abundance: .; d_gene: .; v_gene: TRBV20-1; len: 18; CDR3aa: CSARDSVWGSSGANVLTF; CDR3nt: TGCAGTGCTAGAGATTCAGTTTGGGGTTCCTCTGGGGCCAACGTCCTGACTTTC
j_gene: TRBJ2-1; abundance: many; d_gene: .; v_gene: TRBV7-9; len: 15; CDR3aa: CASSLAVSTYNEQFF; CDR3nt: TGTGCCAGCAGCTTAGCGGTGTCAACCTACAATGAGCAGTTCTTC
j_gene: TRBJ2-2; abundance: few; d_gene: .; v_gene: TRBV7-9; len: 16; CDR3aa: CASSLGRSGITGELFF; CDR3nt: TGTGCCAGCAGCTTAGGGCGGTCAGGGATCACCGGGGAGCTGTTTTTT
j_gene: TRBJ2-3; abundance: .; d_gene: .; v_gene: TRBV18; len: 16; CDR3aa: CASSPVRGPVADTQYF; CDR3nt: TGTGCCAGCTCACCAGTCCGGGGGCCCGTGGCAGATACGCAGTATTTT
j_gene: TRBJ1-3; abundance: few; d_gene: TRBD1; v_gene: TRBV5-1; len: 15; CDR3aa: CASSLEGTGLNTIYF; CDR3nt: TGCGCCAGCAGCTTGGAAGGGACAGGGTTAAACACCATATATTTT
j_gene: TRBJ2-7; abundance: .; d_gene: .; v_gene: TRBV7-9; len: 14; CDR3aa: CASSSNGKSHEQYF; CDR3nt: TGTGCCAGCAGCTCCAACGGGAAGTCCCACGAGCAGTACTTC
j_gene: TRBJ2-2; abundance: .; d_gene: TRBD2; v_gene: TRBV20-1; len: 16; CDR3aa: CSARRLAGGYTGELFF; CDR3nt: TGCAGTGCTAGACGGCTAGCGGGAGGGTACACCGGGGAGCTGTTTTTT
j_gene: TRBJ2-1; abundance: .; d_gene: TRBD1; v_gene: TRBV6-1; len: 15; CDR3aa: CASSEASSGGQEQFF; CDR3nt: TGTGCCAGCAGTGAAGCGAGTTCAGGGGGCCAGGAGCAGTTCTTC
j_gene: TRBJ2-1; abundance: many; d_gene: TRBD1; v_gene: TRBV6-2/TRBV6-3; len: 15; CDR3aa: CASRFTGGGYNEQFF; CDR3nt: TGTGCCAGCAGATTCACAGGGGGCGGATACAATGAGCAGTTCTTC
j_gene: TRBJ2-7; abundance: few; d_gene: TRBD2; v_gene: TRBV20-1; len: 16; CDR3aa: CSARRAGGERSYEQYF; CDR3nt: TGCAGTGCTAGACGAGCGGGAGGTGAGCGCTCCTACGAGCAGTACTTC
j_gene: TRBJ2-5; abundance: many; d_gene: TRBD2; v_gene: TRBV20-1; len: 13; CDR3aa: CSGSGRARETQYF; CDR3nt: TGCAGTGGGTCCGGGAGGGCCCGGGAGACCCAGTACTTC
j_gene: TRBJ2-7; abundance: many; d_gene: TRBD2; v_gene: TRBV9; len: 17; CDR3aa: CASSGPGASGTSYEQYF; CDR3nt: TGTGCCAGCAGCGGGCCGGGGGCTAGCGGGACGTCCTACGAGCAGTACTTC
j_gene: TRBJ2-2; abundance: many; d_gene: .; v_gene: TRBV6-2/TRBV6-3; len: 12; CDR3aa: CASQKGAGELFF; CDR3nt: TGTGCCAGCCAGAAGGGGGCCGGGGAGCTGTTTTTT
j_gene: TRBJ2-1; abundance: .; d_gene: .; v_gene: TRBV5-1; len: 14; CDR3aa: CASSLVPDYNEQFF; CDR3nt: TGCGCCAGCAGCTTGGTTCCTGACTACAATGAGCAGTTCTTC
j_gene: TRBJ2-3; abundance: .; d_gene: .; v_gene: TRBV7-1; len: 12; CDR3aa: CASSSPTDTQYF; CDR3nt: TGTGCCAGCAGCTCCCCCACAGATACGCAGTATTTT
j_gene: TRBJ2-1; abundance: many; d_gene: TRBD2; v_gene: TRBV20-1; len: 14; CDR3aa: CSAEEASGRTEQFF; CDR3nt: TGCAGTGCCGAGGAGGCTAGCGGGAGGACTGAGCAGTTCTTC
j_gene: TRBJ1-1; abundance: many; d_gene: .; v_gene: TRBV11-2; len: 15; CDR3aa: CASSLYAGRDTEAFF; CDR3nt: TGTGCCAGCAGCTTATACGCGGGAAGAGACACTGAAGCTTTCTTT
j_gene: TRBJ2-1; abundance: .; d_gene: TRBD2; v_gene: TRBV5-5; len: 16; CDR3aa: CASSGLAGVMRNEQFF; CDR3nt: TGTGCCAGCAGCGGCCTAGCGGGAGTTATGAGGAATGAGCAGTTCTTC
j_gene: TRBJ2-7; abundance: .; d_gene: .; v_gene: TRBV6-5; len: 13; CDR3aa: CASSYRDTYEQYF; CDR3nt: TGTGCCAGCAGTTACAGGGATACCTACGAGCAGTACTTC
j_gene: TRBJ2-2; abundance: medium-sized; d_gene: .; v_gene: TRBV7-2; len: 14; CDR3aa: CASSSGLGTGELFF; CDR3nt: TGTGCCAGCAGCTCAGGGTTGGGGACCGGGGAGCTGTTTTTT
j_gene: TRBJ2-5; abundance: once; d_gene: .; v_gene: TRBV29-1; len: 11; CDR3aa: CSVEEAETQYF; CDR3nt: TGCAGCGTTGAAGAGGCAGAGACCCAGTACTTC
j_gene: TRBJ2-2; abundance: many; d_gene: .; v_gene: TRBV5-8; len: 15; CDR3aa: CASSSRDGLSGELFF; CDR3nt: TGTGCCAGCAGCTCCCGGGACGGACTCTCAGGGGAGCTTTTTTTT
j_gene: TRBJ2-7; abundance: .; d_gene: TRBD2; v_gene: TRBV6-5; len: 15; CDR3aa: CASSYRGEGNYEQYF; CDR3nt: TGTGCCAGCAGTTACCGGGGGGAGGGGAACTACGAGCAGTACTTC
j_gene: TRBJ2-7; abundance: many; d_gene: .; v_gene: TRBV5-1; len: 16; CDR3aa: CASSQSSDSSSYEQYF; CDR3nt: TGCGCCAGCAGCCAGTCGTCGGATTCTAGCTCCTACGAGCAGTACTTC
j_gene: TRBJ2-1; abundance: many; d_gene: TRBD2; v_gene: TRBV9; len: 14; CDR3aa: CASSARGTYNEQFF; CDR3nt: TGTGCCAGCAGCGCGCGGGGGACCTACAATGAGCAGTTCTTC
j_gene: TRBJ1-3; abundance: .; d_gene: .; v_gene: TRBV20-1; len: 12; CDR3aa: CSARESGNTIYF; CDR3nt: TGCAGTGCTAGGGAGTCGGGAAACACCATATATTTT
j_gene: TRBJ2-2; abundance: many; d_gene: .; v_gene: TRBV20-1; len: 14; CDR3aa: CSATKDRNTGELFF; CDR3nt: TGCAGTGCTACCAAGGACCGTAACACCGGGGAGCTGTTTTTT
j_gene: TRBJ2-3; abundance: .; d_gene: TRBD2; v_gene: TRBV20-1; len: 14; CDR3aa: CSASLAGYTDTQYF; CDR3nt: TGCAGTGCTAGCCTAGCGGGGTACACAGATACGCAGTATTTT
j_gene: TRBJ1-2; abundance: many; d_gene: TRBD1; v_gene: TRBV18; len: 13; CDR3aa: CASSHTGGQGYTF; CDR3nt: TGTGCCAGCTCTCACACAGGGGGCCAGGGCTACACCTTC
j_gene: TRBJ1-1; abundance: many; d_gene: TRBD1; v_gene: TRBV7-8; len: 17; CDR3aa: CASSLVGTGTLNTEAFF; CDR3nt: TGTGCCAGCAGCTTAGTGGGGACAGGGACTTTGAACACTGAAGCTTTCTTT
j_gene: TRBJ2-2; abundance: many; d_gene: .; v_gene: TRBV5-1; len: 12; CDR3aa: CASSFGFGELFF; CDR3nt: TGCGCCAGCAGCTTTGGGTTCGGGGAGCTGTTTTTT
j_gene: TRBJ2-3; abundance: many; d_gene: .; v_gene: TRBV5-1; len: 12; CDR3aa: CASSLFSSEQYF; CDR3nt: TGCGCCAGCAGCTTGTTTTCGAGTGAGCAGTATTTT
j_gene: TRBJ2-1; abundance: .; d_gene: .; v_gene: TRBV5-5; len: 16; CDR3aa: CASSWGWESSYNEQFF; CDR3nt: TGTGCCAGCAGCTGGGGTTGGGAGTCGTCCTACAATGAGCAGTTCTTC
j_gene: TRBJ2-3; abundance: .; d_gene: TRBD1; v_gene: TRBV29-1; len: 12; CDR3aa: CSADRGLDTQYF; CDR3nt: TGCAGCGCGGACAGGGGGCTGGATACGCAGTATTTT
j_gene: TRBJ1-4; abundance: .; d_gene: TRBD1; v_gene: TRBV6-5; len: 13; CDR3aa: CASSYQGDKKLFF; CDR3nt: TGTGCCAGCAGTTATCAGGGGGATAAAAAACTGTTTTTT
j_gene: TRBJ1-2; abundance: few; d_gene: TRBD1; v_gene: TRBV20-1; len: 15; CDR3aa: CSARAHGQEHYGYTF; CDR3nt: TGCAGTGCTAGGGCCCACGGACAGGAACACTATGGCTACACCTTC
j_gene: TRBJ2-7; abundance: few; d_gene: .; v_gene: TRBV20-1; len: 12; CDR3aa: CSARASHYEQYF; CDR3nt: TGCAGTGCTAGAGCGAGCCACTACGAGCAGTACTTC
j_gene: TRBJ2-1; abundance: few; d_gene: .; v_gene: TRBV30; len: 15; CDR3aa: CAWSFSPLPYNEQFF; CDR3nt: TGTGCCTGGAGTTTTAGCCCCCTCCCCTACAATGAGCAGTTCTTC